This entry concerns a single TCR beta chain. Its antigen is unknown. Base qualities are not provided; no much larger clone lies one nucleotide away. TCRbeta CDR3 regions were amplified from genomic DNA by means of the immunoSEQ Assay, a bias-controlled multiplex PCR. Per the authors' processing: The number of nucleated cells in each sample was estimated from the amplification of reference gene primers within the assay. To quantify the absolute abundance of each unique TCRbeta CDR3 rearrangement, sequence reads were collapsed and filtered. Productive Simpson clonality was computed per sample as the square root of Simpson's diversity index over productive rearrangements. What TCRdb holds here is the immuneACCESS table cut down to in-frame rearrangements. Part of the clones is not present; checked against another copy, under half of the missing clones reflect an unresolved V gene, and the others are unexplained. V and J calls plus clone size are reproduced from that table; the DNA served to infer D and trimming. Recorded for this sample are under 500,000 clones; 87% of them occurred a single time. The ten biggest clones cover just under 2% of the sample.

Enrolling through a virtual design, the prospective study's participants ranged in age from roughly 18 to 100 years and lived across about two dozen United States geographic areas. In the prospective study, participants were assigned to cohorts based on the clinical history participants reported in a screening survey and a study questionnaire. Mobile phlebotomists in the prospective study collected whole blood, serum and a nasopharyngeal or oropharyngeal swab from every participant. Prospective study participants could optionally give additional blood draws and questionnaires over an approximately 2-month period. Blood samples from the prospective study were shipped frozen or at room temperature prior to DNA extraction. This record belongs to a study of blood T cell repertoires in COVID-19 (dated by TCRdb to the early 2020s). Some background on the complete study: Samples from collaborators originated in the United States, Italy and Spain and spanned both the acute and convalescent phases of COVID-19. Nearly every sample came with metadata listing a de-identified subject ID, COVID-19 status, age in years and sex. The repertoires were released in a freely available public database intended as a resource for research on the immune response to SARS-CoV-2. The material from the prospective study consisted of cDNA or gDNA derived from T cells, B-cell-depleted T cells, or PBMCs. Where available, HLA class I and class II types were obtained from metadata supplied by the sample provider rather than from assay-based typing. Samples came from the ongoing ImmuneRACE study (first 160 participants) plus 1,254 subjects from 6 global collaborators. Deeply sampled blood TCRbeta repertoires from subjects exposed to, actively infected with, or recovered from COVID-19 were included in the dataset. The study at large found these results: The quantity of clinical and demographic metadata differed by source and by participant and was supplied without curation.

The source is a woman aged 18-35 years with acute COVID-19. Sequenced input: PBMCs or T cells enriched from blood (not recorded which).

At the DNA level, the sequence is TGTGCCAGCAGCTTTACAGGCAGGGGGAACTACAATGAGCAGTTCTTC. It encodes CASSFTGRGNYNEQFF. The chain couples TRBV7-2 to TRBJ2-1; the central 7 bases match TRBD1. The germline V gene encodes CDR1 SGHTA and CDR2 FQGNSA. Unmatched junction bases come to 8, with V trimmed by 3 bases and J by 3 bases. CDR3 length: 16 amino acids, cysteine to phenylalanine. Of the read, only the CDR3 DNA is kept; its 48 bases are in frame from base 1.